This record covers a single T cell receptor (beta chain). Produced via immunoSEQ multiplex PCR; TCRdb's table is partial and in-frame only. The sample contains under 200,000 clones, roughly 95% of which appear only once. This CDR3 is built from 15 residues. J lost 3 bases, V lost 3 bases, and 6 bases had no gene match. The germline V gene encodes CDR1 MGHDK and CDR2 SYGVNS. The sample belongs to a study of control samples from healthy donors and cancer patients. Input material: blood. The V and J genes are TRBV25-1 and TRBJ2-3; TRBD2 agrees at 7 bases. The TCR sequence derives from a woman in her twenties or thirties in good health. Here the CDR3 DNA reads TGTGCCAGCAGTGATGCGGGAGAAGGGACAGATACGCAGTATTTT. This encodes CASSDAGEGTDTQYF.